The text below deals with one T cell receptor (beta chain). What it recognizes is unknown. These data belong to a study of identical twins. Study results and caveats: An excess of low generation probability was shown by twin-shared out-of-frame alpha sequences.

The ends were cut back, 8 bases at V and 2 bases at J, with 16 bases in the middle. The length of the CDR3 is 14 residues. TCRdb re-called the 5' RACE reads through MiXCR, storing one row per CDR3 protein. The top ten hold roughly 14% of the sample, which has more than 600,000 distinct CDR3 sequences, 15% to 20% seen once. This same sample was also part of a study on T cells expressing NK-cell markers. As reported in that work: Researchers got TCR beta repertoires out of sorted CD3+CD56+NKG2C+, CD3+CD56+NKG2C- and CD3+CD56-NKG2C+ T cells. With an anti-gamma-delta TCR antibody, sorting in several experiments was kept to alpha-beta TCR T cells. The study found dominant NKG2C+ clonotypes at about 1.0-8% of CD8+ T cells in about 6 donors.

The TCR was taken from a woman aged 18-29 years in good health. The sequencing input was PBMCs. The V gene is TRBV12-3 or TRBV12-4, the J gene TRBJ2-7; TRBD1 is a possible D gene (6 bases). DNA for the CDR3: TGTGCCAGCCGGCAAACAGGGAGAACCTACGAGCAGTACTTC. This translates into CASRQTGRTYEQYF.